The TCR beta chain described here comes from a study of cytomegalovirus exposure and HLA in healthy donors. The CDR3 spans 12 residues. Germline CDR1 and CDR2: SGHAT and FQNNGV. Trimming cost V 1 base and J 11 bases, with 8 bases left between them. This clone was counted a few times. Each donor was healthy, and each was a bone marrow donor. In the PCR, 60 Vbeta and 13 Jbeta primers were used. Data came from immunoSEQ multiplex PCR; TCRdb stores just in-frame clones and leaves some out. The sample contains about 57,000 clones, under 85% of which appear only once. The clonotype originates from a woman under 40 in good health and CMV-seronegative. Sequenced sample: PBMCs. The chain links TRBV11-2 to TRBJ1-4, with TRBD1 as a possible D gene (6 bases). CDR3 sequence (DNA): TGTGCCAGCAGCTTAGCAGGGGACAAACTGTTTTTT. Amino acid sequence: CASSLAGDKLFF.